This T cell receptor (beta chain) was sequenced during a study of blood T cell repertoires in COVID-19. The CDR3 is 13 amino acids. Germline V gives CDR1 SQVTM, CDR2 ANQGSEA. Trimming removed 5 bases at V and 4 bases at J, with 12 bases between. Here immunoSEQ multiplex PCR was the method, and the copy in TCRdb shows in-frame clones only, minus some. This sample yields about 330,000 clones, of which around 90% are seen a single time; about 6% belongs to the top ten. The chain recombines TRBV29-1 with TRBJ2-1; TRBD2 might be the D (5 bases). Sequencing was performed on peripheral blood. The sequence was collected from a man aged 18 to 30 who had recovered from COVID-19. As DNA, the CDR3 is TGCAGCGTTAACCGACCGGGATACAATGAGCAGTTCTTC. Encoded protein: CSVNRPGYNEQFF.